The next 12 T cell receptor beta chains were all read from a single sample in a study of type 1 regulatory T cells. One entry per CDR3 protein, called by TCRdb with MiXCR from the reads. The data show about 60,000 distinct CDR3 sequences, 60% to 80% seen once. These TCRs' antigens remain unknown. Specimen: cultured non-Tr1 T cells, either the whole culture or a sorted T cell fraction (not recorded which). Source of these receptors: a human donor in good health.

The sample holds a few counts of this clonotype. The chain combines TRBV27 with TRBJ2-7, with TRBD1 matching 10 bases. After removal of 3 bases from V and 5 bases from J, the junction contained 7 bases not matched to a gene. CDR1 MNHEY and CDR2 SMNVEV come from the germline V gene (reference sequence). CDR3 length: 15 amino acids. CDR3 nucleotide sequence: TGTGCCAGCAGTTTGCGGACAGGGGGTTTAAACGAGCAGTACTTC. Amino acids: CASSLRTGGLNEQYF.

The rearrangement uses TRBV20-1 and TRBJ2-3, with 14 bases identical to TRBD2. The CDR3 is 16 amino acids. Germline CDR1 and CDR2: DFQATT and SNEGSKA (reference sequence). J gave up 3 bases and V 4 bases, and 6 bases lay outside the gene matches. The CDR3 reads CSATGLAGGLTDTQYF. DNA for the CDR3: TGCAGTGCTACCGGACTAGCGGGAGGCCTGACAGATACGCAGTATTTT.

V usage is TRBV9 and J usage is TRBJ2-2, with TRBD2 matching over 7 bases. Trimming at V came to 4 bases and at J to 7 bases, leaving 10 bases not matched to a gene. The CDR3 covers 15 residues. Germline CDR1 reads SGDLS; CDR2 reads YYNGEE. The CDR3 sequence is CASSSRWDYRGELFF. Written as DNA, the CDR3 is TGTGCCAGCAGCTCCCGGTGGGACTATCGCGGGGAGCTGTTTTTT.

The rearrangement uses TRBV18 and TRBJ2-7, with D possibly TRBD1 on 5 matching bases. The CDR3 loop spans 14 amino acids. The ends were cut back, 3 bases at V and 2 bases at J, with 11 bases in the middle. The germline V gene encodes CDR1 KGHSH and CDR2 LQKENI. CDR3: CASSPKRQTYEQYF. The CDR3 nucleotides are TGTGCCAGCTCACCCAAACGACAGACCTACGAGCAGTACTTC.

The chain joins TRBV5-6 to TRBJ2-7; 12 bases fit TRBD2. After removal of 1 base from V and 1 base from J, the junction contained 3 bases not matched to a gene. The CDR3 extends over 16 amino acids. Germline V CDR1 and CDR2: SGHDT, YYEEEE. The chain's CDR3 is CASSLWGTSGSYEQYF. Here the CDR3 DNA reads TGTGCCAGCAGCTTGTGGGGGACTAGCGGGTCCTACGAGCAGTACTTC.

A word on this clonotype: The germline gene is not matched at one end of the junction; a read error may be the cause. J is TRBJ2-1 and V is TRBV5-1, with D possibly called TRBD1 or TRBD2 (7 bases each). The germline V gene encodes CDR1 SGHRS and CDR2 YFSETQ. There are 18 residues in the CDR3. CDR3 nucleotides: TGCGCCAGCAGCCCGGGGACAGAAGCGGGGATACGCCCCAATGAGCGGTTCTTC. This translates into CASSPGTEAGIRPNERFF.

The CDR3 DNA sequence: TGCAGTGCTAGAGATTCTCCCAATCGCGTCCCAGAGGTTCAGCCCCAGCATTTT. This translates into CSARDSPNRVPEVQPQHF. This chain connects TRBV20-1 to TRBJ1-5; D call uncertain. V was cut by 0 bases and J by 6 bases, with 24 bases left in between. CDR3 size: 18 residues. CDR1 DFQATT and CDR2 SNEGSKA come from the germline V gene (reference sequence).

The chain has TRBV7-8 and TRBJ2-7, with 11 bases aligning to TRBD2. The V gene end was trimmed by 1 base and the J gene end by 4 bases; junction bases not matched to a gene: 3. In germline, CDR1 is SGHVS, CDR2 FQNEAQ. The CDR3 has 15 residues. CDR3 sequence reads: CASSLVTSGGYEQYF. The DNA of the CDR3 is TGTGCCAGCAGCTTAGTTACTAGCGGGGGTTACGAGCAGTACTTC.

The chain employs TRBV12-3 or TRBV12-4 and TRBJ2-2; TRBD1 aligns across 7 bases. This CDR3 is built from 16 residues. With 1 base clipped from V and 2 bases from J, the junction kept 4 bases outside the gene matches. As DNA, the CDR3 is TGTGCCAGCAGTTTAGAAGCAGGGGGTAACACCGGGGAGCTGTTTTTT. Protein sequence: CASSLEAGGNTGELFF.

This clonotype was counted only a few times. The chain recombines TRBV6-1 with TRBJ1-2; D possibly corresponds to TRBD1 (6 bases). Germline lookup yields CDR1 MNHNS and CDR2 SASEGT. The CDR3 has 15 residues. Trimming left V 10 bases short and J 3 bases short, with 21 bases between. CDR3 coding DNA: TGTGCCAACAAACGGAAGGACAGTTCCGACTATGGCTACACCTTC. Protein product: CANKRKDSSDYGYTF.

This clonotype was seen more than once but under ten times. The chain has TRBV7-2 and TRBJ2-1, with 7 nucleotides matching TRBD2. The trim removed 1 base at V and 9 bases at J, leaving 6 bases unmatched. Germline assignment: CDR1 SGHTA and CDR2 FQGNSA. This CDR3 spans 14 amino acids. The CDR3 region has the DNA TGTGCCAGCAGCTTAGGTATTAGGGAGGGTGAGCAGTTCTTC. As protein: CASSLGIREGEQFF.

This clonotype was recorded a few times. V is TRBV3-1 and J is TRBJ2-1; 9 nucleotides align to TRBD2. The CDR3 consists of 16 residues. With 0 bases clipped from V and 6 bases from J, the junction kept 6 bases outside the gene matches. Germline assignment: CDR1 LGHDT and CDR2 YNNKEL (reference sequence). CDR3 DNA sequence: TGTGCCAGCAGCCAAGAGGCTCCGGGACTAGCCAATGAGCAGTTCTTC. Protein product: CASSQEAPGLANEQFF.